A single sample gave rise to the 21 T cell receptor beta chains below, sequenced in a study. TCRdb re-called the RT-PCR reads through MiXCR, storing one row per CDR3 protein. The sample shows around 700,000 distinct CDR3 sequences, 11% to 15% of them seen only once. Sequences were obtained from memory CD4+ T cells from blood. These receptors all come from a female donor in good health, serving as a healthy control.

The sample holds many counts of this clonotype. The genes are TRBV5-1 and TRBJ1-1, with D possibly matching TRBD1 (5 bases). V lost 4 bases and J lost 4, with 17 bases in between. This CDR3 is built from 15 residues. In germline, CDR1 is SGHRS, CDR2 YFSETQ. The chain's CDR3 is CASSPTGRQGTEAFF. DNA for the CDR3: TGCGCCAGCAGCCCTACCGGCCGCCAGGGCACTGAAGCTTTCTTT.

The chain recombines TRBV6-6 with TRBJ2-1, with 11 bases fitting TRBD2. Germline V gives CDR1 MNHNY, CDR2 SVGAGI (reference sequence). The CDR3 is 15 amino acids. V shed 6 bases and J 12 bases; nucleotides not matched to a gene: 13. CDR3 loop: CASRDTSGSTIGQFF. DNA of the CDR3: TGTGCCAGCAGAGACACTAGCGGGAGTACCATAGGGCAGTTCTTC.

The sample holds a few counts of this clonotype. The chain carries TRBV7-2 and TRBJ2-7, with D unresolved. This CDR3 is 15 amino acids long. Per the germline V gene, CDR1 is SGHTA and CDR2 is FQGNSA. Trimming removed 5 bases at V and 0 bases at J, with 14 bases between. CDR3 loop: CASSRFTFSSYEQYF. In DNA, the CDR3 is TGTGCCAGCAGCCGTTTCACCTTCAGCTCCTACGAGCAGTACTTC.

This clonotype was observed many times. The chain links TRBV12-3 or TRBV12-4 to TRBJ2-7; 9 nucleotides align to TRBD2. V shed 3 bases, J shed 5 bases, and the junction held 8 bases outside the gene matches. The CDR3 is made up of 15 amino acids. The CDR3 sequence is CASSFVLAGPDEQYF. The CDR3 DNA is TGTGCCAGCAGTTTCGTGCTAGCGGGACCGGACGAGCAGTACTTC.

This clonotype was found a few times. This chain links TRBV7-2 with TRBJ1-5; D unclear. Germline V gives CDR1 SGHTA, CDR2 FQGNSA. The CDR3 is 13 residues long. V lost 4 bases to trimming and J lost 7 bases, with 11 bases between them. CDR3 sequence (DNA): TGTGCCAGCAGCTCAGAGGCGTCCCAGCCCCAGCATTTT. Its translation is CASSSEASQPQHF.

The V gene is TRBV9, the J gene TRBJ1-1; D might be TRBD1 (6 bases). In germline, CDR1 is SGDLS, CDR2 YYNGEE. CDR3 size: 15 residues. Trimming cost V 0 bases and J 3 bases, with 12 bases left between them. The DNA of the CDR3 is TGTGCCAGCAGCGTAGGGTCGGGGGCTTACACTGAAGCTTTCTTT. Protein sequence: CASSVGSGAYTEAFF.

The sample holds many counts of this clonotype. The chain links TRBV29-1 to TRBJ2-1; D unclear. The CDR3 covers 13 residues. Germline CDR1 SQVTM, CDR2 ANQGSEA. Trimming left V 7 bases short and J 0 bases short, with 10 bases between. CDR3 loop: CSGRASSYNEQFF. The CDR3 nucleotides are TGCAGCGGGAGAGCGAGCTCCTACAATGAGCAGTTCTTC.

This clonotype has a handful of counts. This chain connects TRBV27 to TRBJ1-2, with 9 bases fitting TRBD1. Germline lookup yields CDR1 MNHEY and CDR2 SMNVEV (reference sequence). Trimming cost V 4 bases and J 0 bases; bases outside gene matches: 3. The CDR3 extends over 15 amino acids. In DNA form, the CDR3 reads TGTGCCAGCAGTTCCGGACAGGGGACTAACTATGGCTACACCTTC. Encoded protein: CASSSGQGTNYGYTF.

This clonotype has ten or more counts. The chain is built from TRBV20-1 and TRBJ1-5, with D possibly being TRBD1 (6 bases). Trimming took off 0 bases at V and 3 bases at J, with 15 bases between the two ends. The CDR3 runs to 16 residues. Germline V CDR1 and CDR2: DFQATT, SNEGSKA (reference sequence). CDR3 sequence (DNA): TGCAGTGCTAGAGATTTGGCAGGGACATACAATCAGCCCCAGCATTTT. Its protein is CSARDLAGTYNQPQHF.

The gene calls are TRBV5-1 and TRBJ2-1; 9 bases fit TRBD2. The CDR3 sequence is 16 residues long. V gave up 7 bases and J gave up 9 bases; unmatched junction bases: 17. Germline V CDR1 and CDR2: SGHRS, YFSETQ. CDR3 sequence: CASLDVRAGGPSEQFF. DNA of the CDR3: TGCGCCAGCTTGGATGTTCGGGCGGGAGGGCCAAGTGAGCAGTTCTTC.

This chain connects TRBV7-2 to TRBJ2-1; D possibly corresponds to TRBD2 (7 bases). The CDR3 length is 13 residues. From germline, CDR1 is SGHTA and CDR2 FQGNSA. V was cut by 5 bases and J by 8 bases, with 13 bases left in between. This chain's CDR3 is CASSVGRGHEQFF. The CDR3 bases are TGTGCCAGCAGCGTAGGGCGGGGGCATGAGCAGTTCTTC. Drawing the rest from reference TRBV7-2 and TRBJ2-1, the complete variable domain is GAGVSQSPSNKVTEKGKDVELRCDPISGHTALYWYRQSLGQGLEFLIYFQGNSAPDKSGLPSDRFSAERTGGSVSTLTIQRTQQEDSAVYLCASSVGRGHEQFFGPGTRLTVL.

This clonotype was seen many times. This chain uses TRBV10-3 with TRBJ2-7; possible D gene TRBD1, 6 bases. The V and J ends lost 10 bases and 1 base respectively, with 8 bases between them. This CDR3 region has 11 residues. Per germline, CDR1 ENHRY and CDR2 SYGVKD. CDR3 protein: CATGQSYEQYF. The DNA of the CDR3 is TGTGCCACCGGACAGTCCTACGAGCAGTACTTC.

This clonotype appeared a few times. The rearrangement uses TRBV10-1 and TRBJ2-3; D uncertain. This CDR3 region has 13 residues. Trimming pared 2 bases from V and 6 bases from J, leaving 9 bases between. CDR1 is WNHNN and CDR2 is SYGVQD in the germline V gene (reference sequence). Written as DNA, the CDR3 is TGCGCCAGCAGTGAGAATCTCGGTGATACGCAGTATTTT. Residues: CASSENLGDTQYF.

This clonotype was seen a few times. The V and J genes are TRBV20-1 and TRBJ2-7, with 10 bases identical to TRBD2. Germline V gives CDR1 DFQATT, CDR2 SNEGSKA (reference sequence). With V trimmed by 5 bases and J by 7 bases, 11 bases remained unmatched. The CDR3 covers 14 residues. CDR3 protein: CSALLAGSGEEQYF. The CDR3 coding sequence is TGCAGTGCTTTACTAGCGGGGTCCGGGGAAGAGCAGTACTTC.

The chain employs TRBV2 and TRBJ1-1; D perhaps matches TRBD1 (6 bases). V lost 7 bases and J 5 bases, leaving 17 bases between the germline ends. This CDR3 has 14 residues. Germline V CDR1 and CDR2: SNHLY, FYNNEI. CDR3 amino acids: CASMQGRGGTEAFF. The CDR3 nucleotides are TGTGCCAGCATGCAGGGGAGAGGGGGAACTGAAGCTTTCTTT. The variable domain in full, completed from reference TRBV2 and TRBJ1-1, reads EPEVTQTPSHQVTQMGQEVILRCVPISNHLYFYWYRQILGQKVEFLVSFYNNEISEKSEIFDDQFSVERPDGSNFTLKIRSTKLEDSAMYFCASMQGRGGTEAFFGQGTRLTVV.

The CDR3 DNA sequence: TGCAGTGCCCACACTTCCTACGAGCAGTACTTC. Its translation: CSAHTSYEQYF. The rearrangement links TRBV20-1 to TRBJ2-7, with D unclear. CDR3 length equals 11 residues. In germline, CDR1 is DFQATT, CDR2 SNEGSKA (reference sequence). The ends were cut back, 6 bases at V and 1 base at J, with 7 bases in the middle.

In this sample, this clonotype turned up many times. The chain carries TRBV20-1 and TRBJ2-2; the D gene is possibly TRBD1 (6 bases). V lost 4 bases and J lost 7, with 7 bases in between. Germline CDR1 and CDR2: DFQATT and SNEGSKA (reference sequence). The CDR3 consists of 11 residues. CDR3 DNA: TGCAGTGCTAAGGGGGACGGGGAGCTGTTTTTT. Its translation is CSAKGDGELFF.

This chain connects TRBV20-1 to TRBJ2-1; D call uncertain. The germline V gene encodes CDR1 DFQATT and CDR2 SNEGSKA (reference sequence). V lost 3 bases to trimming and J lost 0 bases, with 6 bases between them. The CDR3 is 13 amino acids. CDR3 DNA: TGCAGTGCTAGCGAAGCCTCCTACAATGAGCAGTTCTTC. Translation: CSASEASYNEQFF.

This clonotype was seen only a few times. The CDR3 nucleotides are TGTGCCAGCACCCCTGGGGGGCGAGGGGATACGCAGTATTTT. The encoded protein is CASTPGGRGDTQYF. The chain uses TRBV7-2 and TRBJ2-3; D assignment may be TRBD1 or TRBD2 (6 bases each). The germline V gene has CDR1 SGHTA and CDR2 FQGNSA. The CDR3 has 14 amino acids. The V and J ends lost 7 bases and 6 bases respectively, with 17 bases between them.

At least ten counts were recorded for this clonotype. This rearrangement joins TRBV6-5 to TRBJ2-1; D unclear. Germline CDR1 and CDR2: MNHEY and SVGAGI. The CDR3 spans 16 residues. Trimming removed 0 bases at V and 3 bases at J, with 12 bases between. The CDR3 sequence: CASSYSRQLNYNEQFF. In DNA, the CDR3 is TGTGCCAGCAGTTACTCGAGGCAGCTAAACTACAATGAGCAGTTCTTC.

There are a few counts of this clonotype. The chain couples TRBV12-3 or TRBV12-4 to TRBJ1-1, with 9 positions matching TRBD1. V lost 6 bases, J lost 1 base, and 6 bases stayed unmatched. The CDR3 extends over 15 amino acids. The CDR3 loop is CASSKTGGRNTEAFF. The DNA for the CDR3 is TGTGCCAGCAGCAAAACAGGGGGCCGGAACACTGAAGCTTTCTTT.